This T cell receptor (beta chain) was found in a study of chemoradiotherapy in HPV16-positive cancers. Study context: Functional T-cell assays on a couple of HPV16-positive patients' cells defined candidate HPV-specific clones and common TCR motifs. Points from the study as a whole: During treatment, candidate HPV-specific clones and E7-related motifs expanded in tumor. Better recurrence-free survival went with HPV-responsive T-cell expansion in HPV16-positive patients.

In the case of this clone: Antigen unknown.

The repertoire was sequenced with immunoSEQ multiplex PCR; TCRdb's copy has only in-frame clones and lacks some. In the table there are 2,100 or so clones, about 78% of which are singletons. There are 15 residues in the CDR3. V gave up 1 base and J gave up 6 bases; unmatched junction bases: 2. Germline V gene sequence: CDR1 SGHTA, CDR2 FQGNSA. Over chemoradiotherapy, repertoires were sampled more than once. The receptor's source is a human donor with HPV-associated anogenital cancer. J is TRBJ2-2 and V is TRBV7-2; 10 positions agree with TRBD1. The sample consisted of tumor tissue, taken from a patient who underwent chemoradiotherapy. This chain's CDR3 is CASSLGQGAAGELFF. The DNA of the CDR3 is TGTGCCAGCAGCTTAGGACAGGGGGCCGCCGGGGAGCTGTTTTTT.